This entry lists 23 T cell receptor beta chains sequenced from one sample in a study of T-cell reconstitution after alpha-beta-depleted transplantation in children. Library preparation (for TCRbeta) was performed with unique molecular identifiers. TCRdb independently ran MiXCR on the PCR reads; one entry per CDR3 protein. This sample has 500,000 to 600,000 distinct CDR3 sequences, with less than 35% found just once. Sample: PBMCs from the stem cell graft donor, taken from the stem cell graft. The receptors were gathered from a human donor who donated a stem cell graft to a child with aplastic anemia.

This clonotype has more than one count but fewer than ten. The chain uses TRBV24-1 and TRBJ2-7; D possibly corresponds to TRBD1 (5 bases). Looked up from germline, CDR1 is KGHDR and CDR2 is SFDVKD. Trimming removed 4 bases at V and 4 bases at J, with 13 bases between. This CDR3 region has 14 residues. CDR3 DNA sequence: TGTGCCACCAGTGACTCACGACAGCCGTACGAGCAGTACGTC. It specifies CATSDSRQPYEQYV.

The V gene is TRBV7-9, the J gene TRBJ1-2; 9 nucleotides match TRBD1. With V trimmed by 8 bases and J by 7 bases, 11 bases remained unmatched. Germline CDR1 reads SEHNR; CDR2 reads FQNEAQ (reference sequence). The CDR3 runs to 14 residues. The CDR3 loop is CASDAGGTGLGYTF. In DNA form, the CDR3 reads TGTGCCAGCGACGCGGGGGGGACAGGGCTTGGCTACACCTTC.

The chain couples TRBV5-1 to TRBJ2-7; maybe TRBD2 (6 bases). Germline-derived CDR1 and CDR2 are SGHRS and YFSETQ. The CDR3 is 16 amino acids. V was clipped by 4 bases and J by 2 bases, with 19 bases between them. The CDR3 sequence is CASSARDFRPPYEQYV. As DNA, the CDR3 is TGCGCCAGCAGCGCCCGGGACTTTCGCCCGCCCTACGAGCAGTACGTC.

This clonotype has a handful of counts. This chain uses TRBV7-8 with TRBJ1-1, with D tentatively TRBD1 (5 bases). There are 14 residues in the CDR3. Germline V gene data show CDR1 as SGHVS and CDR2 as FQNEAQ. With 7 bases removed from V and 2 bases from J, the gap between germline ends came to 14 bases. CDR3 protein: CASTLGGVNTEAFF. The CDR3 coding sequence is TGTGCCAGCACCCTCGGGGGAGTAAACACTGAAGCTTTCTTT. Complete variable domain (other parts from reference TRBV7-8 and TRBJ1-1): GAGVSQSPRYKVAKRGQDVALRCDPISGHVSLFWYQQALGQGPEFLTYFQNEAQLDKSGLPSDRFFAERPEGSVSTLKIQRTQQEDSAVYLCASTLGGVNTEAFFGQGTRLTVV.

The V call is TRBV7-9, the J call TRBJ2-3; the D gene is possibly TRBD2 (5 bases). V lost 1 base and J lost 6, with 11 bases in between. The germline gives CDR1 SEHNR, CDR2 FQNEAQ (reference sequence). The CDR3 contains 14 residues. As DNA, the CDR3 is TGTGCCAGCAGCTTAGGGAGGAGGTTCGATACGCAGTATTTT. This codes for CASSLGRRFDTQYF.

The V call is TRBV7-9, the J call TRBJ1-2; TRBD1 agrees at 9 bases. Losses at the gene ends were 4 bases for V and 8 bases for J; bases not matched to a gene: 5. Germline lookup yields CDR1 SEHNR and CDR2 FQNEAQ (reference sequence). The CDR3 covers 13 residues. The CDR3 region has the DNA TGTGCCAGCAGCTCGGGACAGGGTTGGGGCTACACCTTC. Translating it yields CASSSGQGWGYTF.

This rearrangement joins TRBV3-1 to TRBJ1-2; 7 nucleotides align to TRBD1. V was clipped by 2 bases and J by 6 bases; unmatched bases: 6. This CDR3 spans 14 amino acids. Germline values: CDR1 LGHDT, CDR2 YNNKEL (reference sequence). The CDR3 DNA reads TGTGCCAGCAGCCAATACCGACAGGGAGATGGCTACACCTTC. Translated: CASSQYRQGDGYTF. Full variable domain (rest looked up from reference TRBV3-1 and TRBJ1-2): DTAVSQTPKYLVTQMGNDKSIKCEQNLGHDTMYWYKQDSKKFLKIMFSYNNKELIINETVPNRFSPKSPDKAHLNLHINSLELGDSAVYFCASSQYRQGDGYTFGSGTRLTVV.

This clonotype has only a few counts. The J gene is TRBJ2-7, the V gene TRBV6-5, with D perhaps matching TRBD1 or TRBD2 (5 bases each). This CDR3 comprises 15 residues. The ends were cut back, 5 bases at V and 0 bases at J, with 14 bases in the middle. CDR1 and CDR2 from the germline V gene are MNHEY and SVGAGI. The CDR3 region is CASSPRDASSYEQYF. CDR3 coding DNA: TGTGCCAGCAGTCCTCGGGACGCCTCCTCCTACGAGCAGTACTTC.

Only a few counts were recorded for this clonotype. V and J are TRBV12-3 or TRBV12-4 and TRBJ2-1; the D call may be TRBD1 or TRBD2 (6 bases each). CDR3 length equals 17 residues. The V and J ends lost 5 bases and 3 bases respectively, with 20 bases between them. CDR3 coding DNA: TGTGCCAGCAGTGGGGCGTGGGGAGGAGGGGGCTACAATGAGCAGTTCTTC. Its protein product is CASSGAWGGGGYNEQFF.

This clonotype was counted between two and nine times. The V call is TRBV2, the J call TRBJ2-3; 7 nucleotides agree with TRBD2. The V gene end was trimmed by 4 bases and the J gene end by 1 base; junction bases not matched to a gene: 2. The V gene's germline CDR1 is SNHLY and CDR2 FYNNEI. This CDR3 has 14 residues. The CDR3 region is CASSAAGGTDTQYF. The DNA of the CDR3 is TGTGCCAGCAGTGCGGCGGGAGGCACAGATACGCAGTATTTT.

This clonotype was seen only a few times. The chain recombines TRBV29-1 with TRBJ2-5; a weak D match, TRBD1 (6 bases). V lost 7 bases and J 2 bases, leaving 11 bases between the germline ends. Germline CDR1 SQVTM, CDR2 ANQGSEA. The CDR3 has 12 residues. The CDR3 DNA reads as TGCAGCGGCGGACAGTTTCAAGAGACCCAGTACTTC. Translated, it gives CSGGQFQETQYF.

As DNA, the CDR3 is TGTGCCAGCAGTTTATCCCAAGACCAGCCCCAGCATTTT. Translation gives CASSLSQDQPQHF. The J gene is TRBJ1-5, the V gene TRBV12-3 or TRBV12-4; D not certain. V lost 2 bases, J lost 7 bases, and 9 bases lay in between. CDR3 length equals 13 residues.

CDR3 protein: CSVEGQGVGQPQHF. In nucleotides, the CDR3 is TGCAGCGTGGAGGGACAGGGTGTGGGTCAGCCCCAGCATTTT. The rearrangement links TRBV29-1 to TRBJ1-5; TRBD1 matches at 9 bases. Germline lookup yields CDR1 SQVTM and CDR2 ANQGSEA. Unmatched junction bases numbered 9, after V lost 6 bases and J lost 6 bases. The CDR3 is made up of 14 amino acids.

The chain carries TRBV6-5 and TRBJ1-2; 7 bases map to TRBD1. The V gene's germline CDR1 is MNHEY and CDR2 SVGAGI. This CDR3 contains 16 residues. With V trimmed by 0 bases and J by 6 bases, 10 bases remained unmatched. The CDR3 protein is CASSYSTGQGGHGYTF. For the CDR3, the DNA is TGTGCCAGCAGTTACTCTACGGGACAAGGGGGCCATGGCTACACCTTC.

This chain uses TRBV5-4 with TRBJ2-1, with D uncertain. The germline CDR1 and CDR2 sequences are SGHNT and YYREEE (reference sequence). Trimming removed 3 bases from V and 3 bases from J, with 16 bases in between. The CDR3 runs 16 residues. In DNA form, the CDR3 reads TGTGCCAGCAGCTCCACTGGAGCCCCCGGCTACAATGAGCAGTTCTTC. Protein: CASSSTGAPGYNEQFF.

The chain recombines TRBV18 with TRBJ1-3, with D possibly TRBD1 on 6 matching bases. This CDR3 has 17 residues. The germline CDR1 and CDR2 sequences are KGHSH and LQKENI. Trimming removed 1 base at V and 0 bases at J, with 13 bases between. In DNA form, the CDR3 reads TGTGCCAGCTCACCACTATCCGGGACAAACTCTGGAAACACCATATATTTT. It yields the protein CASSPLSGTNSGNTIYF.

The chain combines TRBV24-1 with TRBJ2-5, with no clear D. The germline V gene has CDR1 KGHDR and CDR2 SFDVKD. Trimming pared 5 bases from V and 5 bases from J, leaving 8 bases between. The CDR3 runs to 12 residues. The chain's CDR3 is CATSGGSETQYF. The DNA for the CDR3 is TGTGCCACCAGTGGCGGTTCGGAGACCCAGTACTTC.

This clonotype was seen only a few times. V gene TRBV5-6 combines with J gene TRBJ1-1; D may be TRBD1 (5 bases). CDR3 length: 16 residues. CDR1 and CDR2 (germline): SGHDT, YYEEEE. The V gene lost 2 bases and the J gene lost 0 bases, with 14 bases spanning the gap. CDR3 coding DNA: TGTGCCAGCAGCTTTACGGGACGCGGGATGAACACTGAAGCTTTCTTT. Protein sequence: CASSFTGRGMNTEAFF.

This clonotype was observed a few times. This chain links TRBV5-1 with TRBJ2-5; D call uncertain. In germline, CDR1 is SGHRS, CDR2 YFSETQ. The CDR3 contains 14 residues. V lost 0 bases and J 2 bases, leaving 8 bases between the germline ends. DNA for the CDR3: TGCGCCAGCAGCTTGGTCCCCATTCAAGAGACCCAGTACTTC. Translating it yields CASSLVPIQETQYF. Supplemented by reference TRBV5-1 and TRBJ2-5, the full variable domain reads KAGVTQTPRYLIKTRGQQVTLSCSPISGHRSVSWYQQTPGQGLQFLFEYFSETQRNKGNFPGRFSGRQFSNSRSEMNVSTLELGDSALYLCASSLVPIQETQYFGPGTRLLVL.

This clonotype appeared a few times. V is TRBV6-1 and J is TRBJ1-2; 8 nucleotides line up with TRBD1. CDR1 MNHNS and CDR2 SASEGT come from the germline V gene. This CDR3 is built from 14 residues. V lost 6 bases, J lost 8 bases, and 11 bases stayed unmatched. In nucleotides, the CDR3 is TGTGCCAGCAGACCAACAGGGGGTAGTAGGGGCTACACCTTC. Translation gives CASRPTGGSRGYTF.

The chain is built from TRBV12-3 or TRBV12-4 and TRBJ2-3, with TRBD1 matching 7 bases. Trimming took 3 bases from V and 0 from J; bases not matched to a gene: 9. The CDR3 extends over 17 amino acids. The CDR3 is CASSFRGQTTSTDTQYF. The CDR3 bases are TGTGCCAGCAGTTTTCGGGGACAGACCACTAGCACAGATACGCAGTATTTT.

The J gene is TRBJ1-5, the V gene TRBV12-3 or TRBV12-4; maybe TRBD1 (5 bases). This CDR3 contains 16 residues. Between the trimmed V and J ends, which lost 3 bases and 7 bases, there was a span of 19 bases. The CDR3 here is CASSFGSHQGGQPQHF. The CDR3 region has the DNA TGTGCCAGCAGTTTTGGGTCCCACCAGGGAGGACAGCCCCAGCATTTT.

V gene TRBV20-1 combines with J gene TRBJ1-3, with D tentatively TRBD1 (5 bases). The CDR3 loop spans 13 amino acids. Germline V gives CDR1 DFQATT, CDR2 SNEGSKA (reference sequence). V was pared by 5 bases and J by 14 bases, with 22 bases between. The DNA of the CDR3 is TGCAGTGCTCCGGGGCTAACGCAGGGAGAATTATATTTT. Residues: CSAPGLTQGELYF.